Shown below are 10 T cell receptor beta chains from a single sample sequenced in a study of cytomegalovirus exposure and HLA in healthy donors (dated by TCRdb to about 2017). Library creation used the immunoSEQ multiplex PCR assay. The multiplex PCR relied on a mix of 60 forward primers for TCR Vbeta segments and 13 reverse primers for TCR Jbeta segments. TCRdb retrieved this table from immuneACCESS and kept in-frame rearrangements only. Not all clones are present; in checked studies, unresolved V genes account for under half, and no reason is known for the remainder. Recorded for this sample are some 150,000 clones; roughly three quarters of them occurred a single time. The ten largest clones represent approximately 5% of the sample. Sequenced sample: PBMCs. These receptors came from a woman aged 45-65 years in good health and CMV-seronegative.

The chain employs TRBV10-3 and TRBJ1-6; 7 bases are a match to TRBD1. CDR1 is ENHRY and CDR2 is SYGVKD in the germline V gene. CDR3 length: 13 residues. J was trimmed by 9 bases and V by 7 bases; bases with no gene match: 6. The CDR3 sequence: CAIMAGGSSPLHF. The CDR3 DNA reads TGTGCCATCATGGCAGGGGGGAGTTCACCCCTCCACTTT.

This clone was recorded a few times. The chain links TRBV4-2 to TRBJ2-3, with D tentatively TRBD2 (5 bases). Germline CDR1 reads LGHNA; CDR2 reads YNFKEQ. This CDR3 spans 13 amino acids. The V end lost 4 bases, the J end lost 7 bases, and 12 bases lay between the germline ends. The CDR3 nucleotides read TGTGCCAGCAGCCCGACCCAGCGGAATACGCAGTATTTT. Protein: CASSPTQRNTQYF.

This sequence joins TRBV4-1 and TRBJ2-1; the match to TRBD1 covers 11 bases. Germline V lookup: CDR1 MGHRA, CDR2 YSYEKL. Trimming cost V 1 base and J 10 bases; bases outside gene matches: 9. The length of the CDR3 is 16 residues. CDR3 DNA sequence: TGCGCCAGCAGCCAAGTCTTAGCGGGACAGGGGGGCGAGCAGTTCTTC. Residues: CASSQVLAGQGGEQFF.

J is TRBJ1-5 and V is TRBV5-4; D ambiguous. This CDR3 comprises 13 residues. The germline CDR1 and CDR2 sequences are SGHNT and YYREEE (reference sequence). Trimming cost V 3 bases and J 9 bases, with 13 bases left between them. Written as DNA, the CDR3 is TGTGCCAGCAGCTCAGACACCCTCGGGCCCCAGCATTTT. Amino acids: CASSSDTLGPQHF.

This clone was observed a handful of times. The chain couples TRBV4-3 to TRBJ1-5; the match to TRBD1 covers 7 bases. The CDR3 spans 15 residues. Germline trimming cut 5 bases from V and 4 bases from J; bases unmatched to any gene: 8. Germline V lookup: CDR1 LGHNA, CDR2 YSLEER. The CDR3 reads CASSENRDRNQPQHF. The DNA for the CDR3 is TGCGCCAGCAGCGAAAACCGGGACAGAAATCAGCCCCAGCATTTT.

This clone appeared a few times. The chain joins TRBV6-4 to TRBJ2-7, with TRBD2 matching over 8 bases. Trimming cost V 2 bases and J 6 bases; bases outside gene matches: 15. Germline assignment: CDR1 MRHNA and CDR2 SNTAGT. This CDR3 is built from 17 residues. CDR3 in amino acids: CASSDTHPRGASCEQYF. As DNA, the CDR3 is TGTGCCAGCAGTGACACCCACCCGCGGGGGGCTAGCTGCGAGCAGTACTTC.

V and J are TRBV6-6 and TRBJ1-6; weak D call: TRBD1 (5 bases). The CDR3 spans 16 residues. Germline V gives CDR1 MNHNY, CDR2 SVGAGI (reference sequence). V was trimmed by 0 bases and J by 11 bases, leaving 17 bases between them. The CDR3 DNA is TGTGCCAGCAGTTACTCGATTGGGGCGAGGAGTGCACCCCTCCACTTT. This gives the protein CASSYSIGARSAPLHF.

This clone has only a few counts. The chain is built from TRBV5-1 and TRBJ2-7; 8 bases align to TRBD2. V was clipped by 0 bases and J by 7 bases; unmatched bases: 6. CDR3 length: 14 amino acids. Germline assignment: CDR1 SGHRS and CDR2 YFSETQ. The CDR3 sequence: CASSLGGTSGEQYF. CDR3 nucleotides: TGCGCCAGCAGCTTGGGTGGTACTAGCGGTGAGCAGTACTTC.

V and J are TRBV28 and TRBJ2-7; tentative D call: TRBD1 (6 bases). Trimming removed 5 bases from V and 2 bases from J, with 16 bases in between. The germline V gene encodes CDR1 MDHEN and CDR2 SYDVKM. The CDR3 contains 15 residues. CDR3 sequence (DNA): TGTGCCAGCAGTCCCCCTGGGACAAGAACCTACGAGCAGTACTTC. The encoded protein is CASSPPGTRTYEQYF.

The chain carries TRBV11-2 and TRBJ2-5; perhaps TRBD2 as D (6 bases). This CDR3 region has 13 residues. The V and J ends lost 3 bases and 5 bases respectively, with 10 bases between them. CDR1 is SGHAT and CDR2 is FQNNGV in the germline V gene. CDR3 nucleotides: TGTGCCAGCAGCTTCACTAGCTACGAGACCCAGTACTTC. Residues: CASSFTSYETQYF.